Listed below are T cell receptor beta chains from one sample, sequenced in a study of T cell changes during pregnancy in multiple sclerosis. Produced via immunoSEQ multiplex PCR; TCRdb's table is partial and in-frame only. The profile shows 100,000 to 110,000 clones, over 80% of them singletons. The sequenced sample was peripheral blood, obtained after pregnancy. Receptors were obtained from a female donor with multiple sclerosis, enrolled in a pregnancy study. Each CDR3 is given with its conserved first and last residue. Fields, in order: D gene, clone size, V gene, J gene, CDR3 protein, CDR3 DNA. The D gene is left open where the match is weak. Some rows mark clone size as missing; the rest say once, few, many or name a class of expanded clone.

NA	NA	TRBV14	TRBJ2-2	CASSRLDNLLNTGELFF	TGTGCCAGCAGCCGGTTGGACAACTTACTGAACACCGGGGAGCTGTTTTTT
TRBD2	NA	TRBV7-2	TRBJ2-2	CASSPSGNTGELFF	TGTGCCAGCAGCCCTAGCGGGAACACCGGGGAGCTGTTTTTT
TRBD1	NA	TRBV19	TRBJ2-7	CASRQTAGQGYEQYF	TGTGCCAGTAGGCAAACTGCGGGACAGGGCTACGAGCAGTACTTC
NA	NA	TRBV7-2	TRBJ1-2	CASSLETGDYGYTF	TGTGCCAGCAGCTTGGAGACAGGTGACTATGGCTACACCTTC
NA	NA	TRBV11-2	TRBJ2-2	CASSLPKGGPDTGELFF	TGTGCCAGCAGCTTACCCAAGGGGGGGCCCGACACCGGGGAGCTGTTTTTT
TRBD1	NA	TRBV5-4	TRBJ2-7	CASSTGQATYEQYF	TGTGCCAGCAGCACCGGACAGGCCACCTACGAGCAGTACTTC
TRBD1	NA	TRBV5-6	TRBJ1-6	CASSLGQGFESPLHF	TGTGCCAGCAGCTTGGGACAGGGCTTTGAGTCACCCCTCCACTTT
TRBD2	NA	TRBV19	TRBJ2-7	CASSTSANSYEQYF	TGTGCCAGTAGCACTAGCGCAAACTCCTACGAGCAGTACTTC
NA	NA	TRBV29-1	TRBJ2-3	CGWGADTQYF	TGCGGTTGGGGGGCAGATACGCAGTATTTT
TRBD2	NA	TRBV19	TRBJ2-2	CASRTSGILTGELFF	TGTGCCAGTAGGACTAGCGGGATCTTGACCGGGGAGCTGTTTTTT
TRBD2	NA	TRBV14	TRBJ2-7	CASSLAGGYEQYF	TGTGCCAGCAGCCTAGCGGGCGGCTACGAGCAGTACTTC
TRBD1	NA	TRBV6-5	TRBJ1-6	CASRGQVLNSPLHF	TGTGCCAGCAGGGGACAGGTACTAAATTCACCCCTCCACTTT
NA	NA	TRBV5-1	TRBJ1-1	CASSFQGNTEAFF	TGCGCCAGCAGCTTCCAGGGGAACACTGAAGCTTTCTTT
TRBD1	NA	TRBV28	TRBJ2-1	CASRPRDRGVNEQFF	TGTGCCAGCAGACCACGGGACAGGGGTGTAAATGAGCAGTTCTTC
TRBD1	NA	TRBV5-4	TRBJ1-2	CASSLVQGANGYTF	TGTGCCAGCAGCCTGGTACAGGGGGCTAATGGCTACACCTTC
NA	NA	TRBV5-6	TRBJ1-6	CASSFRQDYNSPLHF	TGTGCCAGCAGCTTTAGGCAGGATTATAATTCACCCCTCCACTTT
NA	NA	TRBV28	TRBJ1-4	CASSFWGEANEKLFF	TGTGCCAGCAGTTTTTGGGGGGAGGCTAATGAAAAACTGTTTTTT
TRBD2	NA	TRBV7-9	TRBJ2-1	CASSSGTYNEQFF	TGTGCCAGCAGCAGCGGGACCTACAATGAGCAGTTCTTC
TRBD2	NA	TRBV30	TRBJ2-3	CAWGGPTSGGRDTQYF	TGTGCCTGGGGGGGACCGACTAGCGGGGGGCGGGATACGCAGTATTTT
NA	NA	TRBV7-6	TRBJ2-7	CASSKEEGTYEQYF	TGTGCCAGCAGCAAAGAGGAGGGAACCTACGAGCAGTACTTC
NA	once	TRBV5-1	TRBJ1-4	CASSFYSGNEKLFF	TGCGCCAGCAGCTTTTACTCGGGTAATGAAAAACTGTTTTTT
NA	NA	TRBV19	TRBJ1-2	CASMTAIYGYTF	TGTGCCAGTATGACAGCTATCTATGGCTACACCTTC
TRBD1	NA	TRBV27	TRBJ1-1	CASNSYQGAEAFF	TGTGCCAGCAACTCATATCAGGGGGCTGAAGCTTTCTTT
NA	NA	TRBV27	TRBJ1-1	CASSLSRGGTEAFF	TGTGCCAGCAGTTTATCCCGAGGGGGCACTGAAGCTTTCTTT
NA	NA	TRBV19	TRBJ1-2	CASSIPANYGYTF	TGTGCCAGTAGTATACCTGCTAACTATGGCTACACCTTC
NA	NA	TRBV11-1	TRBJ1-2	CASSKDLSRDYTF	TGTGCCAGCAGCAAGGACCTTAGCAGGGACTACACCTTC
NA	NA	TRBV10-1	TRBJ2-2	CASSEEDRLLQSTGELFF	TGCGCCAGCAGTGAGGAGGACAGATTACTACAGTCCACCGGGGAGCTGTTTTTT
TRBD1	NA	TRBV18	TRBJ1-3	CASSPRSTGAGNTIYF	TGTGCCAGCTCACCAAGATCGACAGGGGCGGGAAACACCATATATTTT
NA	NA	TRBV30	TRBJ1-5	CAWSQGRSGNSNQPQHF	TGTGCCTGGAGTCAGGGGCGGTCAGGGAATAGCAATCAGCCCCAGCATTTT
TRBD1	NA	TRBV28	TRBJ2-7	CASTLTGGGYEQYF	TGTGCCAGCACCCTGACAGGGGGCGGGTACGAGCAGTACTTC
TRBD1	NA	TRBV27	TRBJ1-5	CASSLTLGQGNQPQHF	TGTGCCAGCAGTCTCACTTTGGGACAGGGCAATCAGCCCCAGCATTTT
NA	NA	TRBV7-9	TRBJ2-7	CASKGRDYEQYF	TGTGCCTCGAAGGGCCGGGACTACGAGCAGTACTTC
TRBD1	once	TRBV27	TRBJ1-1	CASSPSQGESDTEAFF	TGTGCCAGCAGCCCCTCACAGGGGGAGTCAGACACTGAAGCTTTCTTT
TRBD2	NA	TRBV9	TRBJ2-7	CASSVRAGAPYEQYF	TGTGCCAGCAGCGTACGAGCGGGGGCCCCCTACGAGCAGTACTTC
TRBD2	NA	TRBV5-4	TRBJ2-1	CASSQRESVGEQFF	TGTGCCAGCAGTCAGCGGGAGTCGGTTGGTGAGCAGTTCTTC
TRBD2	NA	TRBV13	TRBJ2-1	CASSGGTTSYNEQFF	TGTGCCAGCAGCGGAGGGACTACCTCATACAATGAGCAGTTCTTC
NA	NA	TRBV2	TRBJ1-2	CASRCRGNNYGYTF	TGTGCCAGCAGGTGCAGGGGCAATAACTATGGCTACACCTTC
NA	few	TRBV11-2	TRBJ1-1	CASSLPGVNTEAFF	TGTGCCAGCAGCTTACCAGGGGTGAACACTGAAGCTTTCTTT
TRBD1	NA	TRBV19	TRBJ2-4	CASSIEGQASIAKNIQYF	TGTGCCAGTAGTATAGAGGGACAGGCTAGCATAGCCAAAAACATTCAGTACTTC
NA	NA	TRBV7-9	TRBJ1-2	CASSGAGQPLTYGYTF	TGTGCCAGCAGCGGGGCGGGGCAGCCGTTGACGTACGGCTACACCTTC
TRBD2	NA	TRBV5-5	TRBJ2-1	CASSLAGGPWNEQFF	TGTGCCAGCAGCTTAGCGGGAGGGCCCTGGAATGAGCAGTTCTTC